One and the same sample provided the 5 T cell receptor beta chains below, sequenced in a study of T cells in Graves' hyperthyroidism and ophthalmopathy (dated by TCRdb to between 2018 and 2021). Libraries were made using multiplex PCR. This sample was sequenced with an Illumina HiSeq 2000. TCR beta CDR3 regions were amplified from RNA transcripts. The TCR CDR3 was subjected to a first round of RT-PCR using the HTBI primer set and the Qiagen OneStep RT-PCR kit. TCRdb trimmed public reads at Q25 via fastp, called clones via MiXCR and kept in-frame beta chains. Rows with a matching CDR3 protein are joined into one entry that keeps the most common DNA and genes. Here the sample has about 510,000 distinct CDR3 sequences; around 15% occur a single time. The ten largest clonotypes hold approximately 13% of the sample. Sequenced input: blood. The origin of the receptors is a woman aged 40-49 years with Graves' hyperthyroidism.

This clonotype occurred many times. The rearrangement joins TRBV28 to TRBJ2-7; weak D call: TRBD1 (7 bases). Germline V gene data show CDR1 as MDHEN and CDR2 as SYDVKM. The CDR3 extends over 16 amino acids. Trimming took off 0 bases at V and 0 bases at J, with 12 bases between the two ends. The CDR3, as DNA: TGTGCCAGCAGTTTATGGCCGCGGGACAGCTCCTACGAGCAGTACTTC. It translates to CASSLWPRDSSYEQYF.

This clonotype was counted at least ten times. The V call is TRBV28, the J call TRBJ2-5; 7 bases agree with TRBD2. Per germline, CDR1 MDHEN and CDR2 SYDVKM. The trim removed 5 bases at V and 0 bases at J, leaving 12 bases unmatched. The CDR3 sequence is 17 residues long. Here the CDR3 DNA reads TGTGCCAGCAGTCCCACTGGACTAGTCAGTCACCAAGAGACCCAGTACTTC. Amino acids: CASSPTGLVSHQETQYF.

This chain links TRBV13 with TRBJ1-4; perhaps TRBD1 as D (6 bases). V was shortened by 8 bases and J by 1 base, with 8 bases between the two germline ends. From germline, CDR1 is PRHDT and CDR2 FYEKMQ (reference sequence). The CDR3 runs 13 residues. The CDR3 coding sequence is TGTGCCAGCGGCAGGGGAACTAATGAAAAACTGTTTTTT. This encodes CASGRGTNEKLFF.

This clonotype appeared many times. V gene TRBV20-1 combines with J gene TRBJ2-7; 8 nucleotides match TRBD1. Per germline, CDR1 DFQATT and CDR2 SNEGSKA (reference sequence). The CDR3 covers 13 residues. The ends lost 5 bases at V and 4 bases at J; junction bases unmatched: 7. CDR3 in amino acids: CSAAGTGIYEQYF. The CDR3 nucleotides are TGCAGTGCTGCCGGGACAGGAATATACGAGCAGTACTTC.

This clonotype was counted at least ten times. The chain combines TRBV3-1 with TRBJ1-6; D gene unclear. Trimming pared 0 bases from V and 13 bases from J, leaving 10 bases between. The CDR3 loop spans 13 amino acids. Germline lookup yields CDR1 LGHDT and CDR2 YNNKEL (reference sequence). In nucleotides, the CDR3 is TGTGCCAGCAGCCAAGATGTTAAACATCCCCTCCACTTT. Translation: CASSQDVKHPLHF.